These T cell receptor beta chains were read from a single sample in a study of response to subunit inactivated influenza vaccine. TCRdb recomputed calls from the RT-PCR reads with MiXCR, one row per CDR3 protein. The sample carries around 790,000 distinct CDR3 sequences, 21% recorded once. Source: PBMCs from blood, taken less than 6 days after vaccination. The receptors shown here come from a man over 45 who received an inactivated influenza vaccine. The CDR3 runs from the conserved cysteine through the conserved F or W. D genes are given only for firm matches. Size is omitted from some rows. Given values are once, few, many or a class for expanded clones.

v_call: TRBV25-1; clone_size: few; j_call: TRBJ1-1; d_call: NA; cdr3_aa: CASTEGDEAFF; cdr3_nt: TGTGCCAGCACCGAGGGGGACGAAGCTTTCTTT
v_call: TRBV29-1; clone_size: many; j_call: TRBJ2-1; d_call: TRBD1; cdr3_aa: CSVDRPGGSYNEQFF; cdr3_nt: TGCAGCGTTGACCGCCCAGGGGGCTCCTACAATGAGCAGTTCTTC
v_call: TRBV7-6; clone_size: NA; j_call: TRBJ2-5; d_call: NA; cdr3_aa: CASSLRDAGETQYF; cdr3_nt: TGTGCCAGCAGCTTAAGGGACGCGGGCGAGACCCAGTACTTC
v_call: TRBV7-9; clone_size: many; j_call: TRBJ2-1; d_call: NA; cdr3_aa: CASSLVSVDEQFF; cdr3_nt: TGTGCCAGCAGCTTAGTTAGCGTGGATGAGCAGTTCTTC
v_call: TRBV5-1; clone_size: NA; j_call: TRBJ2-7; d_call: TRBD1; cdr3_aa: CASNRDRDYEQYF; cdr3_nt: TGCGCCAGCAACCGGGACAGAGACTACGAGCAGTACTTC
v_call: TRBV20-1; clone_size: NA; j_call: TRBJ2-2; d_call: NA; cdr3_aa: CSARDHRGATGELFF; cdr3_nt: TGCAGTGCTAGAGACCACCGGGGGGCCACCGGGGAGCTGTTTTTT
v_call: TRBV5-5; clone_size: NA; j_call: TRBJ2-3; d_call: NA; cdr3_aa: CASGYDGWASTDTQYF; cdr3_nt: TGTGCCAGCGGTTATGATGGATGGGCGAGCACAGATACGCAGTATTTT
v_call: TRBV24-1; clone_size: NA; j_call: TRBJ2-1; d_call: TRBD1; cdr3_aa: CATSDPAGTGNYNEQFF; cdr3_nt: TGTGCCACCAGTGATCCAGCCGGGACAGGGAACTACAATGAGCAGTTCTTC
v_call: TRBV20-1; clone_size: few; j_call: TRBJ2-5; d_call: NA; cdr3_aa: CSARDGDGTQYF; cdr3_nt: TGCAGTGCTAGAGATGGGGACGGGACCCAGTACTTC
v_call: TRBV12-3/TRBV12-4; clone_size: few; j_call: TRBJ2-1; d_call: NA; cdr3_aa: CASSPQTRAEQFF; cdr3_nt: TGTGCCAGCAGTCCTCAGACTAGGGCTGAGCAGTTCTTC
v_call: TRBV4-1; clone_size: NA; j_call: TRBJ2-2; d_call: NA; cdr3_aa: CASSQDGAANTGELFF; cdr3_nt: TGCGCCAGCAGCCAAGATGGCGCAGCGAACACCGGGGAGCTGTTTTTT
v_call: TRBV7-8; clone_size: NA; j_call: TRBJ1-1; d_call: TRBD1; cdr3_aa: CASSYQGGRGRVRGNTEAFF; cdr3_nt: TGTGCCAGCAGCTACCAAGGGGGCAGGGGGCGGGTTAGAGGGAACACTGAAGCTTTCTTT
v_call: TRBV30; clone_size: few; j_call: TRBJ2-7; d_call: TRBD1; cdr3_aa: CAWGRDRAYEQYF; cdr3_nt: TGTGCCTGGGGCCGGGACAGAGCCTACGAGCAGTACTTC
v_call: TRBV5-6; clone_size: few; j_call: TRBJ2-1; d_call: NA; cdr3_aa: CASSRAGRNNEQFF; cdr3_nt: TGTGCCAGCAGCAGGGCGGGACGGAATAATGAGCAGTTCTTC
v_call: TRBV12-3/TRBV12-4; clone_size: many; j_call: TRBJ1-1; d_call: NA; cdr3_aa: CASSLQGWTEAFF; cdr3_nt: TGTGCCAGCAGTTTACAGGGTTGGACTGAAGCTTTCTTT
v_call: TRBV5-6; clone_size: NA; j_call: TRBJ2-7; d_call: TRBD2; cdr3_aa: CASSSWEGSSYEQYF; cdr3_nt: TGTGCCAGCAGCTCATGGGAGGGTAGCTCCTACGAGCAGTACTTC
v_call: TRBV24-1; clone_size: few; j_call: TRBJ2-7; d_call: NA; cdr3_aa: CATSAGSYEQYF; cdr3_nt: TGTGCCACCAGTGCGGGGTCCTACGAGCAGTACTTC
v_call: TRBV25-1; clone_size: NA; j_call: TRBJ2-7; d_call: NA; cdr3_aa: CASSEYSRTGSTYEQYF; cdr3_nt: TGTGCCAGCAGTGAATATTCTCGAACAGGGTCTACCTACGAGCAGTACTTC
v_call: TRBV7-9; clone_size: many; j_call: TRBJ1-2; d_call: TRBD1; cdr3_aa: CASRSPGGYGYTF; cdr3_nt: TGTGCCAGCAGATCCCCAGGGGGCTATGGCTACACCTTC
v_call: TRBV11-2; clone_size: few; j_call: TRBJ2-3; d_call: TRBD2; cdr3_aa: CASSRGWVSGKRDTQYF; cdr3_nt: TGTGCCAGCAGCCGGGGTTGGGTCAGCGGGAAACGGGATACGCAGTATTTT
v_call: TRBV6-6; clone_size: NA; j_call: TRBJ1-4; d_call: NA; cdr3_aa: CASSSGEKLFF; cdr3_nt: TGTGCCAGCAGTTCCGGGGAAAAACTGTTTTTT
v_call: TRBV5-1; clone_size: NA; j_call: TRBJ2-1; d_call: NA; cdr3_aa: CASSSRSAGFSEQFF; cdr3_nt: TGCGCCAGCAGCTCCAGGTCGGCCGGTTTCAGTGAGCAGTTCTTC
v_call: TRBV5-6; clone_size: few; j_call: TRBJ1-1; d_call: NA; cdr3_aa: CASSLVGGPRVKSTEAFF; cdr3_nt: TGTGCCAGCAGCTTGGTTGGGGGGCCAAGGGTAAAGAGCACTGAAGCTTTCTTT
v_call: TRBV6-2/TRBV6-3; clone_size: few; j_call: TRBJ2-1; d_call: NA; cdr3_aa: CASTDPPGLTDPEQFF; cdr3_nt: TGTGCCAGCACCGATCCCCCGGGCCTAACCGACCCTGAGCAGTTCTTC
v_call: TRBV18; clone_size: NA; j_call: TRBJ2-1; d_call: TRBD2; cdr3_aa: CASSPPGGSPHEQFF; cdr3_nt: TGTGCCAGCTCACCACCGGGCGGGAGCCCCCATGAGCAGTTCTTC
v_call: TRBV12-3/TRBV12-4; clone_size: NA; j_call: TRBJ2-2; d_call: NA; cdr3_aa: CASSSRVGYTGELFF; cdr3_nt: TGTGCCAGCAGTTCCCGAGTAGGGTACACCGGGGAGCTGTTTTTT
v_call: TRBV20-1; clone_size: NA; j_call: TRBJ2-5; d_call: NA; cdr3_aa: CSARDITSGVGETQYF; cdr3_nt: TGCAGTGCTAGGGACATCACCTCGGGGGTTGGGGAGACCCAGTACTTC
v_call: TRBV20-1; clone_size: many; j_call: TRBJ2-1; d_call: TRBD2; cdr3_aa: CSAPISGTYNEQFF; cdr3_nt: TGCAGTGCTCCGATTAGCGGGACCTACAATGAGCAGTTCTTC
v_call: TRBV20-1; clone_size: NA; j_call: TRBJ2-7; d_call: NA; cdr3_aa: CSVKGTGTYEQYF; cdr3_nt: TGCAGTGTCAAAGGAACAGGAACCTACGAGCAGTACTTC
v_call: TRBV2; clone_size: NA; j_call: TRBJ2-7; d_call: TRBD1; cdr3_aa: CASSANPGTGDYEQYF; cdr3_nt: TGTGCCAGCAGTGCTAACCCCGGGACAGGGGACTACGAGCAGTACTTC